Presented here are 9 T cell receptor beta chains from one specimen sequenced in a study of blood T cell repertoires in COVID-19. Measured with immunoSEQ multiplex PCR; TCRdb has only the in-frame clones, and not every one. This sample has 160,000 or so clones; over 70% occur once, and the top ten carry under 0.75%. Sequenced sample: peripheral blood. The receptors stem from a man aged 60 to 75 with acute or convalescent COVID-19.

The chain joins TRBV10-3 to TRBJ2-7; 9 bases are shared with TRBD1. The germline V gene has CDR1 ENHRY and CDR2 SYGVKD. Trimming took 3 bases from V and 7 from J; bases not matched to a gene: 7. CDR3 length: 14 amino acids. DNA for the CDR3: TGTGCCATCAGTGAAGGACAGGGGAAGGAGGAGCAGTACTTC. Its translation is CAISEGQGKEEQYF.

The V and J genes are TRBV20-1 and TRBJ1-5; TRBD1 might be the D (6 bases). There are 14 residues in the CDR3. Per germline, CDR1 DFQATT and CDR2 SNEGSKA (reference sequence). V lost 3 bases, J lost 3 bases, and 12 bases lay in between. The CDR3 DNA reads as TGCAGTGCTAGTAACGGGGGGCCCAATCAGCCCCAGCATTTT. Amino acids: CSASNGGPNQPQHF.

V usage is TRBV6-4 and J usage is TRBJ2-6; the match to TRBD1 covers 8 bases. V lost 6 bases, J lost 0 bases, and 7 bases stayed unmatched. This CDR3 is built from 17 residues. The germline gives CDR1 MRHNA, CDR2 SNTAGT. The CDR3 coding sequence is TGTGCCAGCAGCCTACAGGGGGGTCTCTCTGGGGCCAACGTCCTGACTTTC. Protein sequence: CASSLQGGLSGANVLTF.

Only a few counts were recorded for this clone. The chain uses TRBV5-1 and TRBJ2-3; 8 bases align to TRBD2. The V gene end was trimmed by 2 bases and the J gene end by 4 bases; junction bases not matched to a gene: 9. Germline CDR1 and CDR2: SGHRS and YFSETQ. CDR3 length: 16 amino acids. The CDR3 bases are TGCGCCAGCAGCTTTTGGGGCGGGAGGACTCCAGATACGCAGTATTTT. Translated: CASSFWGGRTPDTQYF.

Turning to this clone: At one end the junction does not follow the germline gene, possibly because of a read error. The gene calls are TRBV7-9 and TRBJ2-7, with TRBD2 as a possible D gene (6 bases). This CDR3 is 12 amino acids long. Per the germline V gene, CDR1 is SEHNR and CDR2 is FQNEAQ (reference sequence). In DNA, the CDR3 is TGTGCCAGCAGCCAACATAGCGGAGCCTGGAACTTC. Translation gives CASSQHSGAWNF.

In this sample, this clone turned up once. J is TRBJ2-1 and V is TRBV11-2, with D tentatively TRBD2 (8 bases). Germline CDR1 reads SGHAT; CDR2 reads FQNNGV. The CDR3 extends over 15 amino acids. V was pared by 6 bases and J by 7 bases, with 19 bases between. The CDR3 DNA is TGTGCCAGCAGGTCGGGAGGGGGCAGTTTTAATGAGCAGTTCTTC. Protein sequence: CASRSGGGSFNEQFF.

This clone was observed once. V usage is TRBV4-3 and J usage is TRBJ1-5; D gene ambiguous. Germline-derived CDR1 and CDR2 are LGHNA and YSLEER. Trimming removed 2 bases at V and 2 bases at J, with 10 bases between. The CDR3 runs 15 residues. The CDR3 region is CASSQSAVGNQPQHF. The CDR3 DNA reads TGCGCCAGCAGCCAAAGCGCAGTCGGCAATCAGCCCCAGCATTTT.

This chain connects TRBV6-2 or TRBV6-3 to TRBJ2-3, with a weak D call TRBD1 (5 bases). Germline CDR1 and CDR2: MNHEY and SVGEGT. The CDR3 sequence is 16 residues long. V was pared by 2 bases and J by 0 bases, with 12 bases between. The CDR3 protein is CASSYPQGTSTDTQYF. The CDR3 DNA sequence: TGTGCCAGCAGTTACCCCCAGGGAACGAGCACAGATACGCAGTATTTT.

This chain connects TRBV4-3 to TRBJ1-2; the D gene is possibly TRBD1 (5 bases). Trimming stripped 0 bases from V and 8 bases from J, with 13 bases between. The CDR3 contains 14 residues. CDR1 and CDR2 (germline): LGHNA, YSLEER. The DNA of the CDR3 is TGCGCCAGCAGCCAAGAGGGCCAGGGTGAGGGCTACACCTTC. Translated, it gives CASSQEGQGEGYTF.